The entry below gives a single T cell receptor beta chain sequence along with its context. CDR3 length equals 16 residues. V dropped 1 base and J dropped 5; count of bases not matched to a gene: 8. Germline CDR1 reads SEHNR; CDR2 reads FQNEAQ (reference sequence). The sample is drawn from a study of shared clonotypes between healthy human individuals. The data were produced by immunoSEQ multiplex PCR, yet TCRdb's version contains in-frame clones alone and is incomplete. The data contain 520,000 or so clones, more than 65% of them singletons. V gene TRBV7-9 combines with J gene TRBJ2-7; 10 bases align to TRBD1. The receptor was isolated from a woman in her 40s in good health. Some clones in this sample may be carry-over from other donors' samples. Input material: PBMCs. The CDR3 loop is CASSLGSRDRGHEQYF. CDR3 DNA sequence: TGTGCCAGCAGCTTAGGCTCCCGGGACAGGGGCCACGAGCAGTACTTC.